Shown below are 32 T cell receptor beta chains from a single sample sequenced in a study of a mutant IDH1 vaccine in newly diagnosed glioma. The time point is: baseline, week 1 (first vaccination visit). Treatment reported: pre-vaccination baseline after standard-of-care therapy. TCRdb's table, derived via immunoSEQ multiplex PCR, lists solely in-frame clones and lacks some. Seen here are 30,000 to 40,000 clones, 80% to 95% observed once, and the top ten hold about 18%. This material consisted of PBMCs, taken from a glioma patient treated with radiotherapy, temozolomide or both. These receptors came from a man aged 18 to 35 with glioma.

This chain uses TRBV6-1 with TRBJ1-1, with 11 bases fitting TRBD1. CDR1 and CDR2 (germline): MNHNS, SASEGT. V lost 6 bases to trimming and J lost 4 bases; unmatched junction nucleotides: 4. CDR3 size: 14 residues. Here the CDR3 DNA reads TGTGCCAGCAGAGGGACAGGGGGTATCACTGAAGCTTTCTTT. It specifies CASRGTGGITEAFF.

The chain recombines TRBV29-1 with TRBJ2-1, with D perhaps TRBD1 (6 bases). The CDR3 has 15 amino acids. Between the trimmed V and J ends, which lost 7 bases and 0 bases, there was a span of 16 bases. The germline gives CDR1 SQVTM, CDR2 ANQGSEA. The CDR3 DNA reads TGCAGCGCCCTGGGGGCCGAGAGCTCCTACAATGAGCAGTTCTTC. It translates to CSALGAESSYNEQFF.

V usage is TRBV19 and J usage is TRBJ2-1, with D perhaps TRBD1 (6 bases). CDR3 length: 19 amino acids. Trimming stripped 5 bases from V and 1 base from J, with 24 bases between. CDR1 is LNHDA, CDR2 SQIVND, per germline (reference sequence). CDR3 sequence: CASSPLRSTGRGSYNEQFF. The CDR3 region has the DNA TGTGCCAGTAGTCCCCTCAGATCGACAGGCCGCGGGTCCTACAATGAGCAGTTCTTC.

The genes are TRBV28 and TRBJ2-7, with D possibly being TRBD2 (6 bases). From germline, CDR1 is MDHEN and CDR2 SYDVKM. The CDR3 has 19 residues. The V end lost 1 base, the J end lost 1 base, and 23 bases lay between the germline ends. CDR3 loop: CASSLSPLKEGRGSYEQYF. The CDR3 nucleotides read TGTGCCAGCAGTTTATCGCCCCTCAAGGAGGGGAGAGGGTCCTACGAGCAGTACTTC.

The chain has TRBV7-9 and TRBJ2-1; 7 bases are shared with TRBD2. Germline V gene lookup returns CDR1 SEHNR and CDR2 FQNEAQ (reference sequence). The CDR3 covers 18 residues. The J segment lost 0 bases and the V segment lost 5 bases, leaving 13 bases of the junction unmatched. CDR3 region: CASSHRDYGISSYNEQFF. The CDR3, as DNA: TGTGCCAGCAGCCACCGGGACTATGGTATTAGCTCCTACAATGAGCAGTTCTTC. The complete variable domain, with remaining parts taken from reference TRBV7-9 and TRBJ2-1, reads DTGVSQNPRHKITKRGQNVTFRCDPISEHNRLYWYRQTLGQGPEFLTYFQNEAQLEKSRLLSDRFSAERPKGSFSTLEIQRTEQGDSAMYLCASSHRDYGISSYNEQFFGPGTRLTVL.

The chain employs TRBV6-6 and TRBJ2-1, with D unclear. The germline V gene encodes CDR1 MNHNY and CDR2 SVGAGI (reference sequence). The CDR3 sequence is 14 residues long. V lost 2 bases, J lost 2 bases, and 7 bases lay in between. The CDR3 bases are TGTGCCAGCAGTTACGCCGCGGCCTACAATGAGCAGTTCTTC. Translated: CASSYAAAYNEQFF.

The genes are TRBV30 and TRBJ2-7; D may be TRBD2 (5 bases). V dropped 3 bases and J dropped 3 bases, with 18 bases sitting between them. Germline values: CDR1 GTSNPN, CDR2 SVGIG (reference sequence). The CDR3 runs to 15 residues. CDR3 bases: TGTGCCTGGAGGGTGCCGGGAATTAACGGCTACGAGCAGTACTTC. Its translation is CAWRVPGINGYEQYF.

The V and J genes are TRBV5-4 and TRBJ2-7, with a weak D call TRBD1 (5 bases). The CDR3 sequence is 13 residues long. V was pared by 2 bases and J by 3 bases, with 9 bases between. Germline loops: CDR1 SGHNT, CDR2 YYREEE (reference sequence). CDR3 region: CASSFDSFYEQYF. For the CDR3, the DNA is TGTGCCAGCAGCTTCGACAGCTTCTACGAGCAGTACTTC.

The rearrangement links TRBV4-3 to TRBJ2-1; D gene ambiguous. Germline lookup yields CDR1 LGHNA and CDR2 YSLEER. This CDR3 has 15 amino acids. Trimming removed 0 bases at V and 2 bases at J, with 8 bases between. The CDR3 DNA reads TGCGCCAGCAGCCAAGATAGAGTCCCCTACAATGAGCAGTTCTTC. Protein: CASSQDRVPYNEQFF.

V is TRBV6-5 and J is TRBJ1-2, with no clear D. There are 14 residues in the CDR3. Trimming stripped 0 bases from V and 7 bases from J, with 12 bases between. The germline CDR1 and CDR2 sequences are MNHEY and SVGAGI. CDR3 sequence (DNA): TGTGCCAGCAGTTACTCTTCCGGGTACGCTGGCTACACCTTC. It codes for CASSYSSGYAGYTF.

The chain employs TRBV30 and TRBJ1-4; possible D gene TRBD1, 5 bases. This CDR3 region has 16 residues. In germline, CDR1 is GTSNPN, CDR2 SVGIG (reference sequence). V was cut by 8 bases and J by 0 bases, with 19 bases left in between. The CDR3 sequence is CARGGTGLSTNEKLFF. Written as DNA, the CDR3 is TGTGCCCGTGGTGGGACGGGACTTTCAACTAATGAAAAACTGTTTTTT.

This rearrangement joins TRBV5-1 to TRBJ1-2; 7 positions agree with TRBD1. V shed 3 bases, J shed 5 bases, and the junction held 7 bases outside the gene matches. CDR1 and CDR2 (germline): SGHRS, YFSETQ. The length of the CDR3 is 14 residues. CDR3 nucleotide sequence: TGCGCCAGCAGCTCCCAAGGGGGACAGTATGGCTACACCTTC. Amino acid sequence: CASSSQGGQYGYTF.

J is TRBJ1-1 and V is TRBV11-2; D is unclear. Between the trimmed V and J ends, which lost 5 bases and 4 bases, there was a span of 17 bases. Germline V gene sequence: CDR1 SGHAT, CDR2 FQNNGV. There are 15 residues in the CDR3. DNA of the CDR3: TGTGCCAGCAGCACCATATCCGGGAGTACCACTGAAGCTTTCTTT. Protein sequence: CASSTISGSTTEAFF.

The V and J genes are TRBV4-2 and TRBJ1-2; a possible D gene is TRBD1 (6 bases). The CDR3 loop spans 12 amino acids. Germline V gene sequence: CDR1 LGHNA, CDR2 YNFKEQ. With 0 bases removed from V and 14 bases from J, the gap between germline ends came to 13 bases. CDR3 bases: TGTGCCAGCAGCCAAGATAATGGGAGGGGGACCTTC. The encoded protein is CASSQDNGRGTF.

The chain carries TRBV27 and TRBJ2-7; no firm D call. This CDR3 contains 15 residues. Trimming cost V 1 base and J 5 bases, with 15 bases left between them. The germline V gene encodes CDR1 MNHEY and CDR2 SMNVEV (reference sequence). CDR3 coding DNA: TGTGCCAGCAGTTTATGGCCCCTTAACACCAACGAGCAGTACTTC. It specifies CASSLWPLNTNEQYF.

This clone was seen only a few times. This chain links TRBV7-2 with TRBJ1-1; no definite D call. Trimming pared 5 bases from V and 5 bases from J, leaving 15 bases between. Germline V lookup: CDR1 SGHTA, CDR2 FQGNSA. The CDR3 covers 14 residues. The CDR3 DNA follows: TGTGCCAGCAGCCCCCCCCGGCCCGGGACTGAAGCTTTCTTT. It yields the protein CASSPPRPGTEAFF.

V and J are TRBV19 and TRBJ1-5; D is uncertain. The V and J ends lost 7 bases and 13 bases respectively, with 17 bases between them. CDR1 LNHDA and CDR2 SQIVND come from the germline V gene (reference sequence). This CDR3 spans 12 amino acids. The CDR3 nucleotides are TGTGCCAGTATGTCGCGAACACTAGAACAGCATTTT. It codes for CASMSRTLEQHF.

The rearrangement joins TRBV25-1 to TRBJ2-2; unclear D gene. The germline gives CDR1 MGHDK, CDR2 SYGVNS. The CDR3 spans 12 residues. V lost 8 bases and J 5 bases, leaving 9 bases between the germline ends. In DNA, the CDR3 is TGTGCCAGCGACCCCGGGACCGGGGAGCTGTTTTTT. Translated: CASDPGTGELFF. The full variable domain, rest sourced from reference TRBV25-1 and TRBJ2-2, is EADIYQTPRYLVIGTGKKITLECSQTMGHDKMYWYQQDPGMELHLIHYSYGVNSTEKGDLSSESTVSRIRTEHFPLTLESARPSHTSQYLCASDPGTGELFFGEGSRLTVL.

CDR3: CASSLALGVGGYTF. The CDR3 coding sequence is TGTGCCAGCAGTTTAGCTCTGGGGGTAGGAGGCTACACCTTC. This chain connects TRBV27 to TRBJ1-2; tentative D call: TRBD1 (5 bases). V was cut by 2 bases and J by 8 bases, with 15 bases left in between. This CDR3 comprises 14 residues. Germline CDR1 MNHEY, CDR2 SMNVEV (reference sequence).

The rearrangement joins TRBV19 to TRBJ1-5; TRBD1 is a possible D gene (5 bases). Germline CDR1 LNHDA, CDR2 SQIVND (reference sequence). V gave up 8 bases and J gave up 2 bases, with 16 bases separating them. The CDR3 covers 15 residues. For the CDR3, the DNA is TGTGCCAGTTCCGGGGGTGGGGTGGGCAATCAGCCCCAGCATTTT. It specifies CASSGGGVGNQPQHF.

The chain joins TRBV6-5 to TRBJ2-7, with TRBD2 matching 8 bases. The length of the CDR3 is 16 residues. With 0 bases clipped from V and 4 bases from J, the junction kept 8 bases outside the gene matches. Germline lookup yields CDR1 MNHEY and CDR2 SVGAGI. This CDR3 reads CASSYSGLAGVYEQYF. The DNA for the CDR3 is TGTGCCAGCAGTTACTCGGGGCTAGCGGGCGTATACGAGCAGTACTTC.

The V gene is TRBV5-1, the J gene TRBJ1-1; D might be TRBD1 (5 bases). The CDR3 runs to 12 residues. Germline CDR1 is SGHRS and CDR2 is YFSETQ. V lost 5 bases and J lost 11, with 16 bases in between. The CDR3 nucleotides are TGCGCCAGCAGGACAGTCCAGGGTCAGGCTTTCTTT. It specifies CASRTVQGQAFF.

The chain combines TRBV9 with TRBJ2-7; 10 bases match TRBD1. V lost 2 bases and J lost 3; bases outside the gene matches: 2. CDR3 length: 14 residues. CDR1 is SGDLS, CDR2 YYNGEE, per germline. DNA of the CDR3: TGTGCCAGCAGCGTCGGACAGGGGGTCTACGAGCAGTACTTC. This translates into CASSVGQGVYEQYF.

The sample holds one count of this clone. The gene calls are TRBV30 and TRBJ1-2, with unresolved D. Trimming shortened V by 3 bases and J by 4 bases, and 9 bases separated the two germline ends. There are 12 residues in the CDR3. Germline loops: CDR1 GTSNPN, CDR2 SVGIG (reference sequence). The CDR3 DNA sequence: TGTGCCTGGAGACTCGGGATCTATGGCTACACCTTC. Translated, it gives CAWRLGIYGYTF.

The V gene is TRBV9, the J gene TRBJ2-3; a weak D match, TRBD2 (5 bases). This CDR3 is built from 14 residues. V dropped 0 bases and J dropped 5 bases, with 10 bases sitting between them. In germline, CDR1 is SGDLS, CDR2 YYNGEE. CDR3 nucleotide sequence: TGTGCCAGCAGCGTAGGATTAGCGAGAGATACGCAGTATTTT. This translates into CASSVGLARDTQYF.

This chain connects TRBV30 to TRBJ2-2; D could derive from TRBD1 or TRBD2 (5 bases each). There are 15 residues in the CDR3. Germline values: CDR1 GTSNPN, CDR2 SVGIG (reference sequence). Trimming took 0 bases from V and 7 from J, leaving 15 bases between them. CDR3 bases: TGTGCCTGGAGTGTACGGGGCCCCCGGGGCGGGGAGCTGTTTTTT. Protein sequence: CAWSVRGPRGGELFF.

This sequence joins TRBV7-2 and TRBJ2-5; D is undetermined. Germline assignment: CDR1 SGHTA and CDR2 FQGNSA. The CDR3 has 13 residues. V was pared by 5 bases and J by 5 bases, with 12 bases between. DNA for the CDR3: TGTGCCAGCAGCGATTATAGATGGGAGACCCAGTACTTC. Protein product: CASSDYRWETQYF.

The gene calls are TRBV7-9 and TRBJ1-6, with unresolved D. Trimming pared 2 bases from V and 6 bases from J, leaving 11 bases between. The germline V gene encodes CDR1 SEHNR and CDR2 FQNEAQ (reference sequence). This CDR3 region has 15 residues. The CDR3 coding sequence is TGTGCCAGCAGCTTATACAGCCGGACTAATTCACCCCTCCACTTT. Protein: CASSLYSRTNSPLHF.

J is TRBJ2-1 and V is TRBV7-2; D remains unclear. Trimming shortened V by 1 base and J by 9 bases, and 16 bases separated the two germline ends. This CDR3 region has 15 residues. The germline CDR1 and CDR2 sequences are SGHTA and FQGNSA. The CDR3: CASSLGKAPHSEQFF. For the CDR3, the DNA is TGTGCCAGCAGCTTAGGAAAAGCGCCTCACAGTGAGCAGTTCTTC.

V usage is TRBV18 and J usage is TRBJ1-6, with 11 bases identical to TRBD1. Germline-derived CDR1 and CDR2 are KGHSH and LQKENI. The CDR3 extends over 14 amino acids. The J segment lost 10 bases and the V segment lost 5 bases, leaving 4 bases of the junction unmatched. The CDR3 DNA sequence: TGTGCCAGCTCAGGACAGGGGGCCGAGTCACCCCTCCACTTT. It codes for CASSGQGAESPLHF.

For this clone: One end of the junction does not line up with germline, which may come from a read error. V usage is TRBV5-8 and J usage is TRBJ1-6; D unresolved. Per germline, CDR1 SGHTS and CDR2 YDEGEE. The CDR3 extends over 11 amino acids. CDR3 coding DNA: TGTGCCAGCAGCTCGGGGAGTCTCCGGGTCTTT. Its protein is CASSSGSLRVF.

The V gene is TRBV2, the J gene TRBJ1-1, with a weak D call TRBD1 (5 bases). Germline CDR1 reads SNHLY; CDR2 reads FYNNEI. Deletions cut 1 base from V and 1 base from J, with 10 bases between. The CDR3 has 15 amino acids. CDR3: CASSEGGAGNTEAFF. CDR3 DNA sequence: TGTGCCAGCAGTGAAGGAGGGGCCGGGAACACTGAAGCTTTCTTT.